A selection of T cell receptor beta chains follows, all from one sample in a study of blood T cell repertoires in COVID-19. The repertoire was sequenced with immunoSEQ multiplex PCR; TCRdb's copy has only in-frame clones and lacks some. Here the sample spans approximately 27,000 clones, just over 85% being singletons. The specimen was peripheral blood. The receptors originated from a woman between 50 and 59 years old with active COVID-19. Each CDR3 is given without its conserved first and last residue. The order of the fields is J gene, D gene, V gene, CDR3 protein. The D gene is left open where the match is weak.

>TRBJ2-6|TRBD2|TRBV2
ASSGAAGETGANVLT
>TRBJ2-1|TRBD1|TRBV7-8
ASSLRGVTGGRSYNEQF
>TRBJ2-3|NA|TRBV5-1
ASSFSGTDTQY
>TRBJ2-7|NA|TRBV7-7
ASSLDFPGEQY
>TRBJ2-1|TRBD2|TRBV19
ASSVRLAGAPYNEQF
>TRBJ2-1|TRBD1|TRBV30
AWSMGQGLF
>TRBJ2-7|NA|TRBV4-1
ASSRALGSSYEQY
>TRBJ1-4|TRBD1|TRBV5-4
ASKRQGTNEKLF
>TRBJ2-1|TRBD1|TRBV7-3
ASSSGQGARDEQF
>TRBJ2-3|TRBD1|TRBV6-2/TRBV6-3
ASSVWAGGRGTQY
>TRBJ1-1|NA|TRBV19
ASSWGGGLPEAF
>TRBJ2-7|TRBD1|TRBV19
ASSPGTGLAYEQY
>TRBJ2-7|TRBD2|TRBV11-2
ASSVGGGTYEQY
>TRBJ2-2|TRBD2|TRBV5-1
ASSMGASGSSTGELF
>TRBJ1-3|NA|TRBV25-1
ASSDTGRNTIY
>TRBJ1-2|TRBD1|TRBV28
ASTSVQGAGGYT
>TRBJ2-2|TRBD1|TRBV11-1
ASSGDRVNTGELF
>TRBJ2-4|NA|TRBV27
ASSSLERLTNIQY
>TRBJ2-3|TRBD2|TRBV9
ASSVAGTSGRSTDTQY
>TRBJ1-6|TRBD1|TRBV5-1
ASRLQGGNSPLH
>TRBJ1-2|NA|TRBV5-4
ASSLAPGTYGYT
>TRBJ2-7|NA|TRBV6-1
ASSQHNRLHEQY
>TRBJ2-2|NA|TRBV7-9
ASSSMQEGGGELF
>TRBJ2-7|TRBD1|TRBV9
ASSASRDSYEQY
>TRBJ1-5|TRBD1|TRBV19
ASTSRTGVLQPQH
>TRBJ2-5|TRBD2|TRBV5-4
ASRDSAGLQETQY
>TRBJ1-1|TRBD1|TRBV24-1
ATSDSHGTAEAF
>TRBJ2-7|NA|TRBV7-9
ASSLGVGFGEQY
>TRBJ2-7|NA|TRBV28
ASNKGGYEQY
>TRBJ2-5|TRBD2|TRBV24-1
ATSESRRAAGGETQY
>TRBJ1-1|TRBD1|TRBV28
ASSPGTVLFTEAF
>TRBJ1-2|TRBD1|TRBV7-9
AVEDRGNYGYT
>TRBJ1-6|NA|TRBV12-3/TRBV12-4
ASRRETNSPLH
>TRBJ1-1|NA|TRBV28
ASSETGFNTEAF
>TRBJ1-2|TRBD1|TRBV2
ASSTGGGYGYT
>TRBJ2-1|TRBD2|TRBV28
ASSPWDYSYNEQF
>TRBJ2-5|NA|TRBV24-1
ATSDLDDGETQY
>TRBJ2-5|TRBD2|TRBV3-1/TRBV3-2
ASSKSGGLAGTQY
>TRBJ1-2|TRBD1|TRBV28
ASSSTGDRRYYGYT
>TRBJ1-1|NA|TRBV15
ATSRDRGVTEAF
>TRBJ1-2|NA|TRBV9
ASSVDWGRDGYT
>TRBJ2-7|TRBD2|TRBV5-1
ASSYSFGTSGRQNEQY